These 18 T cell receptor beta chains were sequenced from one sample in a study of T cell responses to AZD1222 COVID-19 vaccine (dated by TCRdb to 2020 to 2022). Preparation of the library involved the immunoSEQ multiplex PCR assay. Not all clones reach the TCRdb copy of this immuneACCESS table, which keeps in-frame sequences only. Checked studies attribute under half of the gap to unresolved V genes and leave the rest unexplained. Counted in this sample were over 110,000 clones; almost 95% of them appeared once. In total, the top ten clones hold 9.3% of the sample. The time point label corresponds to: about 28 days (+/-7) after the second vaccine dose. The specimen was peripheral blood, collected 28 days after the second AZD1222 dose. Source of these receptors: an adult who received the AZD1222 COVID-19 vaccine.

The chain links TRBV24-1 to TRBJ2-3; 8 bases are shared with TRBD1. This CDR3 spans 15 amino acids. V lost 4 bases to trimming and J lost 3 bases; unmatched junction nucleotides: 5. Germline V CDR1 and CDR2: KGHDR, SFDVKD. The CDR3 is CATSDPGGDTDTQYF. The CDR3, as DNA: TGTGCCACCAGTGACCCAGGGGGCGATACAGATACGCAGTATTTT.

The CDR3 DNA reads as TGTGCCAGCAGCTTAGGAAACAATGAGCAGTTCTTC. Amino acids: CASSLGNNEQFF. V and J are TRBV13 and TRBJ2-1; D is unclear. The CDR3 sequence is 12 residues long. Trimming left V 0 bases short and J 5 bases short, with 2 bases between. The germline gives CDR1 PRHDT, CDR2 FYEKMQ (reference sequence). The full variable domain, in which reference TRBV13 and TRBJ2-1 provide the parts outside the CDR3, is AAGVIQSPRHLIKEKRETATLKCYPIPRHDTVYWYQQGPGQDPQFLISFYEKMQSDKGSIPDRFSAQQFSDYHSELNMSSLELGDSALYFCASSLGNNEQFFGPGTRLTVL.

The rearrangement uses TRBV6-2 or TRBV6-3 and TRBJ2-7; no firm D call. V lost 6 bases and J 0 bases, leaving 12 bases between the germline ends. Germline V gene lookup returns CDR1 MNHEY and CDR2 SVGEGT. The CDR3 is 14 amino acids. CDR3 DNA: TGTGCCAGCAGGCCTGCAGGTAGCTCCTACGAGCAGTACGTC. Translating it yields CASRPAGSSYEQYV.

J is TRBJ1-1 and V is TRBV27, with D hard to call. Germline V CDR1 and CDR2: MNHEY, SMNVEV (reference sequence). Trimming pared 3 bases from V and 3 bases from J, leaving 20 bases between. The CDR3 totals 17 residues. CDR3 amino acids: CASSLMGARVAHTEAFF. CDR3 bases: TGTGCCAGCAGTTTGATGGGCGCCCGGGTAGCGCACACTGAAGCTTTCTTT.

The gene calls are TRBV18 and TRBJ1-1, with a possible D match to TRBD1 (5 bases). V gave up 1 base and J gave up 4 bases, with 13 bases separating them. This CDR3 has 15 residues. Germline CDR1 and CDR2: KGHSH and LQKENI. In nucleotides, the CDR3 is TGTGCCAGCTCACCACGGGAACACCAGGGCACTGAAGCTTTCTTT. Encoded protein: CASSPREHQGTEAFF.

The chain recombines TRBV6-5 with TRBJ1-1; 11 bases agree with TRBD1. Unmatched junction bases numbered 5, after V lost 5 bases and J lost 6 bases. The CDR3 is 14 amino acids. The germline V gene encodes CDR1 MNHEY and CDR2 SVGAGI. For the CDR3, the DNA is TGTGCCAGCAGTCAGGACAGGGGGCCGGCTGAAGCTTTCTTT. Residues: CASSQDRGPAEAFF.

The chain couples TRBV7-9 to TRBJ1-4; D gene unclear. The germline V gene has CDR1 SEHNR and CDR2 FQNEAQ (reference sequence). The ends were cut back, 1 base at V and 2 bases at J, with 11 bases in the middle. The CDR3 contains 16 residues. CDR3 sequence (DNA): TGTGCCAGCAGCTTAGTTTCGACCCGGACTAATGAAAAACTGTTTTTT. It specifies CASSLVSTRTNEKLFF.

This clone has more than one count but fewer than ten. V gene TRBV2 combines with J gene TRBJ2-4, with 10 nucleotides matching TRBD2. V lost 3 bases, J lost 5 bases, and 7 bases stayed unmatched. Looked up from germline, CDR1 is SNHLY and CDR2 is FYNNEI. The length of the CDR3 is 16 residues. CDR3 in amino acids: CASSDEGAGGQNIQYF. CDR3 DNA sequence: TGTGCCAGCAGTGATGAGGGAGCGGGGGGGCAAAACATTCAGTACTTC.

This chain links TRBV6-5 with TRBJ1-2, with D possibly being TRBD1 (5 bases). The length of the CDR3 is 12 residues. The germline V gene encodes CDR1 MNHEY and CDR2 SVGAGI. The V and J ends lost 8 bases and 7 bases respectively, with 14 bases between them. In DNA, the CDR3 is TGTGCCAGCCCCGGGGGTGGTGGTGGCTACACCTTC. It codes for CASPGGGGGYTF.

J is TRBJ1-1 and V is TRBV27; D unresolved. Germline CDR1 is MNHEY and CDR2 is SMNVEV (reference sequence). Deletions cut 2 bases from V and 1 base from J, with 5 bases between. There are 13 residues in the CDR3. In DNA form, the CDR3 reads TGTGCCAGCAGTTTAATTGGGAACACTGAAGCTTTCTTT. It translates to CASSLIGNTEAFF.

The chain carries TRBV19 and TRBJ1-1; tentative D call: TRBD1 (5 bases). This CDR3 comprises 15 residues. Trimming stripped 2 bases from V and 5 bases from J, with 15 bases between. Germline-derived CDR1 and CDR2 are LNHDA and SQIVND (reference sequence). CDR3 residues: CASSIFGGGTTEAFF. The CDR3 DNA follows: TGTGCCAGTAGTATATTTGGGGGGGGAACTACTGAAGCTTTCTTT.

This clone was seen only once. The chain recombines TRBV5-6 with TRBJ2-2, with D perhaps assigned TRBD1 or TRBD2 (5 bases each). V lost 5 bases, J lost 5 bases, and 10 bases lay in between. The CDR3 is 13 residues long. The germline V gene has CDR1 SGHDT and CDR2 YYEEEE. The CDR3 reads CASRGRRTGELFF. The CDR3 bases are TGTGCCAGCAGGGGACGGCGAACCGGGGAGCTGTTTTTT.

CDR3 DNA: TGTGCCAGCCCTTTCCCGGGACAGCCGAACACTGAAGCTTTCTTT. Translation gives CASPFPGQPNTEAFF. V gene TRBV25-1 combines with J gene TRBJ1-1, with TRBD1 identical over 7 bases. Germline loops: CDR1 MGHDK, CDR2 SYGVNS. The junction had 10 bases not matched to a gene; V was cut back by 8 bases and J by 1 base. The CDR3 spans 15 residues. Using reference TRBV25-1 and TRBJ1-1 for the parts outside the CDR3, the full variable domain is EADIYQTPRYLVIGTGKKITLECSQTMGHDKMYWYQQDPGMELHLIHYSYGVNSTEKGDLSSESTVSRIRTEHFPLTLESARPSHTSQYLCASPFPGQPNTEAFFGQGTRLTVV.

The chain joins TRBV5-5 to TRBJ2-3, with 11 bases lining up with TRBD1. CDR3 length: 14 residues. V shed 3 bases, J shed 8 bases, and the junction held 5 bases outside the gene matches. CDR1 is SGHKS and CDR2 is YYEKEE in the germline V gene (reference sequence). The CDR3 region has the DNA TGTGCCAGCAGCTCGGACAGGGGGCGGGTTACGCAGTATTTT. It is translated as CASSSDRGRVTQYF.

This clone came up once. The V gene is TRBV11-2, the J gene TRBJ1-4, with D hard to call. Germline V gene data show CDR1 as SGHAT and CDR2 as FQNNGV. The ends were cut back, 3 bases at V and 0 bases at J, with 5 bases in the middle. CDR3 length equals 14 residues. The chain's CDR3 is CASSFKPTNEKLFF. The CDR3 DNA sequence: TGTGCCAGCAGCTTCAAGCCAACTAATGAAAAACTGTTTTTT.

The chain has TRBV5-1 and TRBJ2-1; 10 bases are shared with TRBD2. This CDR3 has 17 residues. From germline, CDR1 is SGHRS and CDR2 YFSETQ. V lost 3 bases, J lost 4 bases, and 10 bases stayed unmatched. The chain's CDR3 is CASSYSVLAGIYNEQFF. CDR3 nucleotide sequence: TGCGCCAGCAGCTATTCAGTACTAGCGGGAATTTACAATGAGCAGTTCTTC. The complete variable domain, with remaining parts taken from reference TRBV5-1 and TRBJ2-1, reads KAGVTQTPRYLIKTRGQQVTLSCSPISGHRSVSWYQQTPGQGLQFLFEYFSETQRNKGNFPGRFSGRQFSNSRSEMNVSTLELGDSALYLCASSYSVLAGIYNEQFFGPGTRLTVL.

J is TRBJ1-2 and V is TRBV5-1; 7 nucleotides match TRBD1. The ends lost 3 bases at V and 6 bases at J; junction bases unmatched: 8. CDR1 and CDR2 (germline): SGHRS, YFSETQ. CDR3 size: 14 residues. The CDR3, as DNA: TGCGCCAGCAGCTGGACAGGACGAGTAGATGGCTACACCTTC. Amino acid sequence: CASSWTGRVDGYTF.

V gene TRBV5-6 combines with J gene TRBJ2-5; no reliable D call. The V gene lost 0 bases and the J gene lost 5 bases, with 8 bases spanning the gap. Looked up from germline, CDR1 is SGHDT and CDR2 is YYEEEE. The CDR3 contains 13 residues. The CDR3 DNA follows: TGTGCCAGCAGCTTGGTTCCTCTGGAGACCCAGTACTTC. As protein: CASSLVPLETQYF.